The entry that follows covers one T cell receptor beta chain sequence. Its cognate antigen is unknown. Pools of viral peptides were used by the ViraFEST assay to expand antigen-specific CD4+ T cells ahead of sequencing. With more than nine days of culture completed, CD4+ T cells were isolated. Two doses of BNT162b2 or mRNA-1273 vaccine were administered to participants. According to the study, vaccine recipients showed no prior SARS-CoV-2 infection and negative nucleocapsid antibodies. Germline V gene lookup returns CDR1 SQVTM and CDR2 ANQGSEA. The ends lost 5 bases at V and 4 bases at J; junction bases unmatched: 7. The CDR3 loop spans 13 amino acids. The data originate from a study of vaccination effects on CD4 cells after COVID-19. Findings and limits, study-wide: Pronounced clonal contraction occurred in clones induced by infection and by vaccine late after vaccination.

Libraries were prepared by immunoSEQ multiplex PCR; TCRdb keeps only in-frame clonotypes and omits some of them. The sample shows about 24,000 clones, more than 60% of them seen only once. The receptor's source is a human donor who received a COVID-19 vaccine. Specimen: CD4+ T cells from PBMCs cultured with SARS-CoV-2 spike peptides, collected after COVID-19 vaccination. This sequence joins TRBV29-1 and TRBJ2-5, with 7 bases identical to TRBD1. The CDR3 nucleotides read TGCAGCGTTACCGGGACAGCCAGAGAGACCCAGTACTTC. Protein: CSVTGTARETQYF.